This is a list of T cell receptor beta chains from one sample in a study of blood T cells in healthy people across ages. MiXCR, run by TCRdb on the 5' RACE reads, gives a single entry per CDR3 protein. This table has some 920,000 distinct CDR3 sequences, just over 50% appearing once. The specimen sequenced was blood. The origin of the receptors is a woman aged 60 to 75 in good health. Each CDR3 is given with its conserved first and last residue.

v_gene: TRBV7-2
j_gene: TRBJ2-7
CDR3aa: CASSPPSNYEQYF

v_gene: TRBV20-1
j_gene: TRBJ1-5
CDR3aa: CSARGWSGQTNQPQHF

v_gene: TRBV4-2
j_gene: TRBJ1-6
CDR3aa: CAGSQESSYNSPLHF

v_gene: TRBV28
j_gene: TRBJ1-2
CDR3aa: CASSPLSLSSGFGYTF

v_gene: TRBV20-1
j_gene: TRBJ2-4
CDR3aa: CSALSGMAKNIQYF

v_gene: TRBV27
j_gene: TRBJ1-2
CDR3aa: CASRLRTAMNYGYTF

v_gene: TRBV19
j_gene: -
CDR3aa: CASSNSGTYRGEQYF

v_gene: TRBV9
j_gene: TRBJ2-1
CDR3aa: CASSVGGGQGAPNEQFF

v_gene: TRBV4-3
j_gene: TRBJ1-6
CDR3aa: CASSLRKSPLHF

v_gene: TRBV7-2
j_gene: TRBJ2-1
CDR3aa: CASSSTPFRTSGRNEQFF

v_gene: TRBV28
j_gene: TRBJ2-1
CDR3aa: CASSRSGRLVNEQFF

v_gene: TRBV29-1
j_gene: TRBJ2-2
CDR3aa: CSVDRGAAGELFF

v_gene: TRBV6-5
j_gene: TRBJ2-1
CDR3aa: CASSLGLAAYEQFF

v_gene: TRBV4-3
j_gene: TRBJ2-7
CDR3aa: CASSQEVLHEQYF

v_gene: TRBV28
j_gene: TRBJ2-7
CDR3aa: CASSLWRGTGRTYEQYF

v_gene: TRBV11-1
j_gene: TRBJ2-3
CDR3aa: CASSLQGGHTDTQYF

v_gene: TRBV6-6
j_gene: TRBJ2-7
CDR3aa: CASSSADRGLGEQYF

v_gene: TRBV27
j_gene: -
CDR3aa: CASSPGTPSEQYF

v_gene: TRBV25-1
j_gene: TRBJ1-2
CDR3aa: CASSDIRQPGYTF

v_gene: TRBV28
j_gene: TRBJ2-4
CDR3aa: CASSLLGRVKNIQYF

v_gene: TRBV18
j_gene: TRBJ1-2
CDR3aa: CASSPNAADYGYTF

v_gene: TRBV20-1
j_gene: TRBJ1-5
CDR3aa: CSATPGNQPQHF

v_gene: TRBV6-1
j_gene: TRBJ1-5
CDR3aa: CASSPLLISNEPQHF

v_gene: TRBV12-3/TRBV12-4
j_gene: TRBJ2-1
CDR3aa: CASSPHLAGVYNEQFF

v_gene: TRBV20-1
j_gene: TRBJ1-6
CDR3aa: CSARAVIGSPLHF

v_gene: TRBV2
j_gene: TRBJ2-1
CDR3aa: CATSRGGGLDEQFF

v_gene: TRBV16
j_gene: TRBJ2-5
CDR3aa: CASSQSWTGEETQYF

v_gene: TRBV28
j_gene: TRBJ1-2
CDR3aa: CASSLYGYGYTF

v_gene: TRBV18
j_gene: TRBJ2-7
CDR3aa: CASSPPTASYEQYF

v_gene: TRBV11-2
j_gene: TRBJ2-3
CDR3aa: CASSSVRRTDTQYF

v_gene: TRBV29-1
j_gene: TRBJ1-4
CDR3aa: CSVFDQDEKLFF

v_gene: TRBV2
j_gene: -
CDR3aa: CASSTGRLGGWNIQYF

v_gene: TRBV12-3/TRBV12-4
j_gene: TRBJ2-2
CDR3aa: CASSLVAGELTGELFF

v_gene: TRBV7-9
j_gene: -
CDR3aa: CASSPGTGSYGETQYF

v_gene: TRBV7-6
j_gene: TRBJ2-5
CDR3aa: CASSLGPGVETQYF

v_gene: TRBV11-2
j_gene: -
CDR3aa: CASNPRLAGGYEQYF

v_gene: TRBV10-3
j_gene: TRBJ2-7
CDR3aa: CAISESTRASYEQYF

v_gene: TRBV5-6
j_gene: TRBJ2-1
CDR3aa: CASSLGGVPNEQFF